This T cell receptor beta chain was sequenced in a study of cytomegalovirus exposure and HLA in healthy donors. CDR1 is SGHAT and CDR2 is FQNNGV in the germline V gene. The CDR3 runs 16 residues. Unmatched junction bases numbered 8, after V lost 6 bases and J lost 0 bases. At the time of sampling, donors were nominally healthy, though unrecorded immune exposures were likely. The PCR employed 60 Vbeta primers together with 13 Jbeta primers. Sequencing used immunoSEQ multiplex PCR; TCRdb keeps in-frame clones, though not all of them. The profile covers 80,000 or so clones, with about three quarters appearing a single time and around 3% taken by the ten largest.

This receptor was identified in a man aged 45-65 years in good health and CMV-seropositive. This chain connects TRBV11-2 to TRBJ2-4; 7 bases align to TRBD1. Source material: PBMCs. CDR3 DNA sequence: TGTGCCAGCAGACTACAGGGGCCTGTAGCCAAAAACATTCAGTACTTC. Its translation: CASRLQGPVAKNIQYF.